By frequency in the sample, the clone carrying this T cell receptor (beta chain) is large. Its antigen is as yet unknown. This sample was included in a study of vaccination and CD4 T cells after COVID-19. Study-level information: Median time from COVID diagnosis to post-COVID sampling was 100 to 130 days (35 to 161). Overlapping spike peptides of SARS-CoV-2, HCoV-NL63, HCoV-OC43 and HCoV-229E were used, and cells were stimulated with them.

Sample treatment: roughly 10-day PBMC culture with coronavirus spike peptide pools or control peptides (ViraFEST assay). Wells that each held 1.5 million to 2 million PBMCs were cultured with 8 to 10 IU/ml IL-2 and 10 ug/ml peptide pools. The Oncomine TCR Beta short-read assay sequenced DNA from cultured CD4+ T cells. Genomic DNA was drawn out of CD4+ T cells grown in culture. TCRdb redid the calling of the PCR reads with MiXCR, one entry per CDR3 protein. There are roughly 20,000 distinct CDR3 sequences in the sample; more than 55% occur only once, and 10% lies in the top ten. The ends were cut back, 6 bases at V and 6 bases at J, with 17 bases in the middle. Per germline, CDR1 MNHNS and CDR2 SASEGT. The CDR3 is 15 amino acids.

This TCR was recovered from a human donor who had recovered from COVID-19. J is TRBJ1-4 and V is TRBV6-1; TRBD1 might be the D (5 bases). The sequenced sample consisted of CD4+ T cells from blood, cultured in vitro. The CDR3 is CASSRDGAVDEKLFF. The CDR3 DNA reads TGTGCCAGCAGCCGCGACGGGGCGGTGGATGAAAAACTGTTTTTT.